The TCR beta chain described here comes from a study of blood T cell repertoires in COVID-19. Study-level background: Spain, Italy and the United States supplied samples that represented acute and convalescent COVID-19.

Using immunoSEQ multiplex PCR, the repertoire was profiled, and TCRdb retains in-frame clones only, with some absent. Counted here are 200,000 to 300,000 clones, 86% occurring once; the ten biggest clones make up around 1.8%. CDR3 length equals 11 residues. With 6 bases clipped from V and 11 bases from J, the junction kept 5 bases outside the gene matches. Germline CDR1 MNHEY, CDR2 SVGAGI. The sequenced sample consisted of peripheral blood. The genes are TRBV6-5 and TRBJ1-1; 8 nucleotides match TRBD1. The source of this sequence is a man aged 25-45 years with active or convalescent COVID-19. This chain's CDR3 is CASRTGVAAFF. The CDR3 DNA is TGTGCCAGCAGGACAGGGGTCGCCGCTTTCTTT.